These 32 T cell receptor beta chains came from one sample sequenced in a study of T cells in localized non-small cell lung cancer. TCRdb's copy holds only in-frame clones and misses some; the assay was immunoSEQ multiplex PCR. The profile shows tens of thousands of clones, less than 95% of them singletons. The starting material was peripheral blood, obtained before any cancer treatment. These receptors were collected from a woman aged 40-75 years with stage I lung adenocarcinoma.

J is TRBJ1-5 and V is TRBV10-1; D not resolved. CDR1 and CDR2 (germline): WNHNN, SYGVQD (reference sequence). V lost 6 bases, J lost 3 bases, and 15 bases lay in between. This CDR3 comprises 15 residues. This chain's CDR3 is CASSAREAPNQPQHF. In DNA form, the CDR3 reads TGCGCCAGCAGCGCAAGGGAGGCCCCCAATCAGCCCCAGCATTTT.

The chain links TRBV18 to TRBJ1-2; 10 positions agree with TRBD1. Losses at the gene ends were 3 bases for V and 7 bases for J; bases not matched to a gene: 8. From germline, CDR1 is KGHSH and CDR2 LQKENI. CDR3 length equals 15 residues. The CDR3 is CASSPPGQGMFGYTF. The CDR3 DNA sequence: TGTGCCAGCTCACCTCCGGGACAGGGGATGTTTGGCTACACCTTC.

The chain uses TRBV12-5 and TRBJ1-1; D gene uncertain. V lost 1 base and J lost 1, with 10 bases in between. Germline-derived CDR1 and CDR2 are LGHNT and FRNRAP. The CDR3 spans 15 residues. The DNA for the CDR3 is TGTGCTAGTGGTTTGGGACGGACCTCGAACACTGAAGCTTTCTTT. Translation gives CASGLGRTSNTEAFF.

As for this clone: The sample holds other DNA sequences that translate to the same CDR3. This chain joins TRBV18 and TRBJ1-4, with TRBD1 matching over 8 bases. The CDR3 runs to 13 residues. Germline CDR1 and CDR2: KGHSH and LQKENI. The trim removed 2 bases at V and 7 bases at J, leaving 0 bases unmatched. CDR3 in DNA: TGTGCCAGCTCACCAGGACAGGGTGAAAAACTGTTTTTT. It specifies CASSPGQGEKLFF.

This rearrangement joins TRBV27 to TRBJ2-1; 10 bases agree with TRBD2. The CDR3 runs to 15 residues. V trimming: 5 bases; J trimming: 4 bases; junction bases outside the gene matches: 5. Germline CDR1 reads MNHEY; CDR2 reads SMNVEV (reference sequence). The CDR3 protein is CASSRTSGAYNEQFF. The CDR3 nucleotides read TGTGCCAGCAGTAGGACTAGCGGCGCTTACAATGAGCAGTTCTTC.

The chain recombines TRBV5-1 with TRBJ1-4; D possibly corresponds to TRBD1 (5 bases). The germline V gene encodes CDR1 SGHRS and CDR2 YFSETQ. The CDR3 spans 14 residues. V lost 5 bases and J lost 3, with 11 bases in between. CDR3 region: CASSSQGPNEKLFF. The CDR3, as DNA: TGCGCCAGCAGTTCGCAGGGACCTAATGAAAAACTGTTTTTT.

The V gene is TRBV2, the J gene TRBJ2-7; D is unresolved. This CDR3 is 13 amino acids long. The germline V gene has CDR1 SNHLY and CDR2 FYNNEI. V lost 8 bases and J 3 bases, leaving 14 bases between the germline ends. This CDR3 reads CASCDQRNYEQYF. The CDR3 DNA reads TGTGCCAGCTGCGACCAGCGAAACTACGAGCAGTACTTC. Based on the CDR3 plus reference TRBV2 and TRBJ2-7, the full variable domain is EPEVTQTPSHQVTQMGQEVILRCVPISNHLYFYWYRQILGQKVEFLVSFYNNEISEKSEIFDDQFSVERPDGSNFTLKIRSTKLEDSAMYFCASCDQRNYEQYFGPGTRLTVT.

The chain is built from TRBV2 and TRBJ1-2; tentative D call: TRBD1 (5 bases). Deletions cut 8 bases from V and 3 bases from J, with 13 bases between. The germline V gene has CDR1 SNHLY and CDR2 FYNNEI. This CDR3 spans 13 amino acids. CDR3 bases: TGTGCCAGCGGAGGGACCTTGTACTATGGCTACACCTTC. It yields the protein CASGGTLYYGYTF.

The chain is built from TRBV19 and TRBJ2-5; TRBD1 is a possible D gene (5 bases). Germline V gene data show CDR1 as LNHDA and CDR2 as SQIVND (reference sequence). Trimming stripped 3 bases from V and 5 bases from J, with 10 bases between. CDR3 length equals 13 residues. The CDR3 nucleotides are TGTGCCAGTAGTATGGGGCCAGTTGAGACCCAGTACTTC. Its translation: CASSMGPVETQYF.

The CDR3 here is CASSWTSGATYEQYF. DNA of the CDR3: TGTGCCAGCAGTTGGACTAGCGGGGCAACCTACGAGCAGTACTTC. The chain combines TRBV27 with TRBJ2-7; 12 nucleotides agree with TRBD2. With V trimmed by 4 bases and J by 2 bases, 3 bases remained unmatched. The CDR3 loop spans 15 amino acids. Germline V gene lookup returns CDR1 MNHEY and CDR2 SMNVEV (reference sequence).

J is TRBJ1-4 and V is TRBV7-2; no clear D gene. This CDR3 contains 16 residues. V dropped 5 bases and J dropped 8 bases, with 21 bases sitting between them. Germline V CDR1 and CDR2: SGHTA, FQGNSA. In DNA form, the CDR3 reads TGTGCCAGCAGCCCACGTGCAGCCACCGTTCGGGAAAAACTGTTTTTT. It specifies CASSPRAATVREKLFF.

This clone was observed a single time. The gene calls are TRBV7-2 and TRBJ2-2; 7 bases fit TRBD2. This CDR3 has 16 amino acids. V was pared by 1 base and J by 0 bases, with 2 bases of the junction left unmatched. CDR1 SGHTA and CDR2 FQGNSA come from the germline V gene. The CDR3 reads CASSLVAGTNTGELFF. Written as DNA, the CDR3 is TGTGCCAGCAGCTTAGTAGCGGGTACGAACACCGGGGAGCTGTTTTTT. Looking up the rest from reference TRBV7-2 and TRBJ2-2 gives the full variable domain: GAGVSQSPSNKVTEKGKDVELRCDPISGHTALYWYRQSLGQGLEFLIYFQGNSAPDKSGLPSDRFSAERTGGSVSTLTIQRTQQEDSAVYLCASSLVAGTNTGELFFGEGSRLTVL.

The chain joins TRBV5-1 to TRBJ2-6; 7 bases are shared with TRBD1. The ends lost 1 base at V and 2 bases at J; junction bases unmatched: 0. CDR1 SGHRS and CDR2 YFSETQ come from the germline V gene. This CDR3 contains 15 residues. CDR3: CASSLTGAGANVLTF. Here the CDR3 DNA reads TGCGCCAGCAGCTTGACAGGGGCTGGGGCCAACGTCCTGACTTTC.

This sequence joins TRBV7-2 and TRBJ2-7; D is unclear. The CDR3 totals 11 residues. Trimming removed 4 bases at V and 6 bases at J, with 7 bases between. Germline V CDR1 and CDR2: SGHTA, FQGNSA. The CDR3 sequence: CASSSLFEQYF. Here the CDR3 DNA reads TGTGCCAGCAGCTCGTTGTTCGAGCAGTACTTC.

The V gene is TRBV5-6, the J gene TRBJ2-5, with TRBD1 identical over 7 bases. Looked up from germline, CDR1 is SGHDT and CDR2 is YYEEEE. Trimming took 0 bases from V and 6 from J; bases not matched to a gene: 2. The CDR3 has 13 amino acids. In DNA, the CDR3 is TGTGCCAGCAGCTTGGAAAGGGGGCAGACCCAGTACTTC. Translated, it gives CASSLERGQTQYF.

J is TRBJ1-1 and V is TRBV2; D uncertain. Between the trimmed V and J ends, which lost 2 bases and 2 bases, there was a span of 9 bases. Germline values: CDR1 SNHLY, CDR2 FYNNEI. CDR3 length equals 14 residues. The CDR3 DNA is TGTGCCAGCAGTGAAAGGTGGGGTAACACTGAAGCTTTCTTT. This encodes CASSERWGNTEAFF.

The V call is TRBV5-7, the J call TRBJ2-3; 7 bases are shared with TRBD1. TRBV5-7 counts as an open reading frame of uncertain function. The CDR3 is 14 amino acids. The ends lost 2 bases at V and 2 bases at J; junction bases unmatched: 2. The CDR3 loop reads CASSFTGDTDTQYF. The DNA of the CDR3 is TGTGCCAGCAGCTTTACAGGGGACACAGATACGCAGTATTTT.

On this clone: An end of the junction does not agree with germline; a read error may underlie this. J is TRBJ1-1 and V is TRBV10-3; D is ambiguous. This CDR3 is built from 13 residues. Per germline, CDR1 ENHRY and CDR2 SYGVKD. The CDR3 is CAIGDTLYTEAFF. Written as DNA, the CDR3 is TGTGCCATCGGTGACACCTTATACACTGAAGCTTTCTTT.

The J gene is TRBJ1-1, the V gene TRBV15; TRBD1 might be the D (5 bases). Germline-derived CDR1 and CDR2 are LNHNV and YYDKDF (reference sequence). The germline V and J ends were trimmed by 0 bases and 3 bases, with 8 bases remaining between them. The CDR3 spans 14 residues. In DNA form, the CDR3 reads TGTGCCACCAGCAGAGATCGGGGGTACACTGAAGCTTTCTTT. Its translation: CATSRDRGYTEAFF.

The chain employs TRBV19 and TRBJ1-2, with D uncertain. From germline, CDR1 is LNHDA and CDR2 SQIVND (reference sequence). This CDR3 is 12 amino acids long. With 3 bases removed from V and 8 bases from J, the gap between germline ends came to 10 bases. The CDR3 coding sequence is TGTGCCAGTAGTATTAATGAGGGAGGCTACACCTTC. It yields the protein CASSINEGGYTF.

This chain connects TRBV7-2 to TRBJ1-1; no clear D. There are 18 residues in the CDR3. Trimming removed 1 base at V and 0 bases at J, with 18 bases between. The germline CDR1 and CDR2 sequences are SGHTA and FQGNSA. The CDR3 is CASSLVPVQAGMNTEAFF. CDR3 nucleotide sequence: TGTGCCAGCAGCTTAGTCCCCGTGCAGGCGGGGATGAACACTGAAGCTTTCTTT. The full variable domain, its missing parts supplied by reference TRBV7-2 and TRBJ1-1, is GAGVSQSPSNKVTEKGKDVELRCDPISGHTALYWYRQSLGQGLEFLIYFQGNSAPDKSGLPSDRFSAERTGGSVSTLTIQRTQQEDSAVYLCASSLVPVQAGMNTEAFFGQGTRLTVV.

V gene TRBV7-9 combines with J gene TRBJ1-3; 7 bases fit TRBD1. V was clipped by 5 bases and J by 0 bases; unmatched bases: 4. The CDR3 has 15 amino acids. CDR1 and CDR2 from the germline V gene are SEHNR and FQNEAQ (reference sequence). As DNA, the CDR3 is TGTGCCAGCAGCGGGACAGTCCTCTCTGGAAACACCATATATTTT. Its protein is CASSGTVLSGNTIYF.

J is TRBJ1-4 and V is TRBV19; 12 bases align to TRBD1. The trim removed 1 base at V and 3 bases at J, leaving 21 bases unmatched. The germline V gene encodes CDR1 LNHDA and CDR2 SQIVND (reference sequence). The CDR3 sequence is 23 residues long. The DNA of the CDR3 is TGTGCCAGTAGTATAGGCGAGGAGGGGACAGGGGGCCGGCGGGAGTTCTCTAATGAAAAACTGTTTTTT. It translates to CASSIGEEGTGGRREFSNEKLFF.

The chain combines TRBV4-1 with TRBJ2-7; 8 nucleotides line up with TRBD1. Trimming cost V 4 bases and J 6 bases; bases outside gene matches: 11. The CDR3 is 15 amino acids. CDR1 MGHRA and CDR2 YSYEKL come from the germline V gene. The CDR3 region is CASSRYAQGDGEQYF. DNA for the CDR3: TGCGCCAGCAGCCGATACGCACAGGGGGATGGCGAGCAGTACTTC.

The V and J genes are TRBV5-5 and TRBJ2-7, with D maybe TRBD2 (6 bases). CDR3 size: 14 residues. CDR1 and CDR2 (germline): SGHKS, YYEKEE (reference sequence). V was pared by 2 bases and J by 6 bases, with 15 bases between. The DNA of the CDR3 is TGTGCCAGCAGCTTTGGAGGGGAGAGACGCGAGCAGTACTTC. This codes for CASSFGGERREQYF.

This clone was seen once. The chain has TRBV28 and TRBJ2-7, with 10 bases that match TRBD1. Germline-derived CDR1 and CDR2 are MDHEN and SYDVKM. The CDR3 sequence is 15 residues long. The V segment lost 6 bases and the J segment 4 bases; nucleotides outside the gene matches: 9. CDR3 in amino acids: CASSLLGTGDYEQYF. The CDR3 DNA reads TGTGCCAGCAGCCTCCTCGGGACAGGGGATTACGAGCAGTACTTC.

The rearrangement links TRBV10-1 to TRBJ2-3; 7 bases fit TRBD1. The V and J ends lost 3 bases and 7 bases, in that order; junction bases with no gene match: 7. CDR1 is WNHNN and CDR2 is SYGVQD in the germline V gene (reference sequence). The length of the CDR3 is 14 residues. CDR3 bases: TGCGCCAGCAGTGAAGACAGGGTCATGAATACGCAGTATTTT. Protein product: CASSEDRVMNTQYF.

The rearrangement joins TRBV7-2 to TRBJ2-5; TRBD2 agrees at 13 bases. The CDR3 is made up of 15 amino acids. Germline CDR1 is SGHTA and CDR2 is FQGNSA. V lost 5 bases, J lost 4 bases, and 4 bases stayed unmatched. As DNA, the CDR3 is TGTGCCAGCAGCGAACTAGCGGGGGGGCGAGAGACCCAGTACTTC. Translated, it gives CASSELAGGRETQYF.

Concerning this clone: Other DNA sequences of this sample code for an identical CDR3. The chain carries TRBV7-2 and TRBJ2-2; D might be TRBD1 (6 bases). Germline CDR1 and CDR2: SGHTA and FQGNSA. The length of the CDR3 is 16 residues. V shed 6 bases and J shed 0 bases, with 14 bases lying between them. In DNA form, the CDR3 reads TGTGCCAGCAGTCTGGCGAGGACAGCGAACACCGGGGAGCTGTTTTTT. Protein sequence: CASSLARTANTGELFF.

The J gene is TRBJ1-4, the V gene TRBV7-2; D perhaps matches TRBD1 (5 bases). CDR1 and CDR2 (germline): SGHTA, FQGNSA. The CDR3 is 15 amino acids. V was trimmed by 0 bases and J by 5 bases, leaving 10 bases between them. The CDR3 nucleotides read TGTGCCAGCAGCTTAGCGGGGGGAGTAAATGAAAAACTGTTTTTT. This gives the protein CASSLAGGVNEKLFF.

The V gene is TRBV5-1, the J gene TRBJ1-4, with a possible D match to TRBD1 (6 bases). V dropped 3 bases and J dropped 12 bases, with 18 bases sitting between them. This CDR3 is built from 14 residues. CDR1 SGHRS and CDR2 YFSETQ come from the germline V gene. CDR3: CASSYGTAHRELFF. As DNA, the CDR3 is TGCGCCAGCAGCTACGGGACCGCCCACAGGGAACTGTTTTTT.

In regard to this clone: Different DNA sequences within this sample yield the same CDR3. V gene TRBV7-2 combines with J gene TRBJ2-3, with D unresolved. The CDR3 sequence is 15 residues long. Trimming removed 1 base at V and 5 bases at J, with 13 bases between. Germline loops: CDR1 SGHTA, CDR2 FQGNSA. In nucleotides, the CDR3 is TGTGCCAGCAGCTTAGGAGGAGCAAGTCAAGATACGCAGTATTTT. Protein sequence: CASSLGGASQDTQYF. Combining the CDR3 with reference TRBV7-2 and TRBJ2-3 gives the whole variable domain GAGVSQSPSNKVTEKGKDVELRCDPISGHTALYWYRQSLGQGLEFLIYFQGNSAPDKSGLPSDRFSAERTGGSVSTLTIQRTQQEDSAVYLCASSLGGASQDTQYFGPGTRLTVL.